The 10 T cell receptor beta chains below were found in one sample sequenced in a study of response to subunit inactivated influenza vaccine. TCRdb re-called the RT-PCR reads through MiXCR, storing one row per CDR3 protein. Among around 580,000 distinct CDR3 sequences listed, 12% to 15% were seen once. The sample consisted of PBMCs from blood, taken about 13 days after vaccination. Every receptor here comes from a man aged 45-60 years who received an inactivated influenza vaccine.

V usage is TRBV10-1 and J usage is TRBJ2-1, with 7 nucleotides matching TRBD1. The CDR3 length is 13 residues. Germline V gene data show CDR1 as WNHNN and CDR2 as SYGVQD (reference sequence). The ends lost 6 bases at V and 8 bases at J; junction bases unmatched: 7. CDR3 bases: TGCGCCAGCAGCAGGGACAGTCTAGATGAGCAGTTCTTC. Translation gives CASSRDSLDEQFF.

This clonotype turned up a few times. This sequence joins TRBV10-3 and TRBJ2-1; D is undetermined. The CDR3 is made up of 12 amino acids. The ends were cut back, 4 bases at V and 12 bases at J, with 13 bases in the middle. In germline, CDR1 is ENHRY, CDR2 SYGVKD. For the CDR3, the DNA is TGTGCCATCAGTGGCCTGGAAATAGCGCAGTTCTTC. It encodes CAISGLEIAQFF.

This chain uses TRBV30 with TRBJ2-1, with 11 bases fitting TRBD2. With 5 bases clipped from V and 6 bases from J, the junction kept 6 bases outside the gene matches. Germline CDR1 GTSNPN, CDR2 SVGIG (reference sequence). This CDR3 spans 14 amino acids. CDR3 protein: CAWGPGLAANEQFF. Written as DNA, the CDR3 is TGTGCCTGGGGGCCGGGACTAGCGGCCAATGAGCAGTTCTTC.

This clonotype was picked up many times. The chain joins TRBV4-3 to TRBJ1-4; D uncertain. The CDR3 runs to 18 residues. The V end lost 1 base, the J end lost 4 bases, and 19 bases lay between the germline ends. The germline gives CDR1 LGHNA, CDR2 YSLEER. CDR3 protein: CASSQVASVGGRNEKLFF. The CDR3, as DNA: TGCGCCAGCAGCCAAGTGGCTTCCGTCGGAGGCCGTAATGAAAAACTGTTTTTT.

Here the CDR3 DNA reads TGTGCCAGCAGCGTAGGGAGGGGGGGAGAGACCCAGTACTTC. Its protein is CASSVGRGGETQYF. This chain connects TRBV9 to TRBJ2-5; TRBD2 is a possible D gene (7 bases). CDR1 is SGDLS and CDR2 is YYNGEE in the germline V gene. The V end was cut by 0 bases, the J end by 4 bases, with 10 bases between. The CDR3 is made up of 14 amino acids.

The chain recombines TRBV30 with TRBJ2-1; tentative D call: TRBD2 (6 bases). Trimming removed 7 bases from V and 4 bases from J, with 17 bases in between. This CDR3 has 14 amino acids. The germline V gene has CDR1 GTSNPN and CDR2 SVGIG (reference sequence). The CDR3 bases are TGTGCCTTGTATCCGGGACTTCATTACAATGAGCAGTTCTTC. It is translated as CALYPGLHYNEQFF.

There are many counts of this clonotype. The chain uses TRBV6-2 or TRBV6-3 and TRBJ1-4; D not certain. The V end lost 7 bases, the J end lost 4 bases, and 16 bases lay between the germline ends. Germline CDR1 and CDR2: MNHEY and SVGEGT. CDR3 length: 15 amino acids. In nucleotides, the CDR3 is TGTGCCAGCACTTTCCGACTCGGAGGTAATGAAAAACTGTTTTTT. It translates to CASTFRLGGNEKLFF.

The rearrangement joins TRBV5-1 to TRBJ1-1; TRBD1 matches 10 bases. CDR3 length equals 15 residues. From germline, CDR1 is SGHRS and CDR2 YFSETQ. V shed 4 bases, J shed 5 bases, and the junction held 8 bases outside the gene matches. CDR3 DNA: TGCGCCAGCAGCGTCTTGGACAGGGGGAGTACTGAAGCTTTCTTT. This gives the protein CASSVLDRGSTEAFF. Using reference TRBV5-1 and TRBJ1-1 for the parts outside the CDR3, the full variable domain is KAGVTQTPRYLIKTRGQQVTLSCSPISGHRSVSWYQQTPGQGLQFLFEYFSETQRNKGNFPGRFSGRQFSNSRSEMNVSTLELGDSALYLCASSVLDRGSTEAFFGQGTRLTVV.

There are a few counts of this clonotype. The V gene is TRBV4-1, the J gene TRBJ1-4, with 7 bases lining up with TRBD1. Germline CDR1 and CDR2: MGHRA and YSYEKL. J gave up 7 bases and V 0 bases, and 5 bases lay outside the gene matches. The CDR3 covers 15 residues. CDR3: CASSQELQGVEKLFF. The CDR3 DNA reads as TGCGCCAGCAGCCAAGAGTTGCAGGGGGTTGAAAAACTGTTTTTT.

The chain combines TRBV2 with TRBJ2-7; TRBD2 aligns across 7 bases. Germline CDR1 SNHLY, CDR2 FYNNEI. After removal of 8 bases from V and 3 bases from J, the junction contained 4 bases not matched to a gene. The CDR3 spans 12 residues. The chain's CDR3 is CASRREGYEQYF. CDR3 sequence (DNA): TGTGCCAGCCGCAGGGAGGGCTACGAGCAGTACTTC.